Presented here are 7 T cell receptor beta chains from one specimen sequenced in a study of cytomegalovirus exposure and HLA in healthy donors. The PCR was carried out with 60 Vbeta primers and 13 Jbeta primers. Clones were read by immunoSEQ multiplex PCR, and TCRdb kept only the in-frame ones, dropping some. Among approximately 70,000 clones, around 70% were seen once, and the ten largest hold 22%. Sequencing was performed on PBMCs. These receptors were obtained from a woman aged 30 to 39 in good health and CMV-seropositive.

The rearrangement links TRBV6-5 to TRBJ2-7; maybe TRBD1 (5 bases). The CDR3 covers 13 residues. Deletions cut 8 bases from V and 2 bases from J, with 13 bases between. Germline V gives CDR1 MNHEY, CDR2 SVGAGI. The CDR3 sequence: CASLSRVTYEQYF. CDR3 coding DNA: TGTGCCAGCCTTTCCAGGGTAACCTACGAGCAGTACTTC.

The chain recombines TRBV29-1 with TRBJ1-1; perhaps TRBD1 as D (6 bases). Germline-derived CDR1 and CDR2 are SQVTM and ANQGSEA. The CDR3 sequence is 15 residues long. Trimming took off 4 bases at V and 1 base at J, with 16 bases between the two ends. CDR3 bases: TGCAGCGTTGTTTCGGGGACAATGGGGAACACTGAAGCTTTCTTT. This sequence encodes CSVVSGTMGNTEAFF.

This chain's CDR3 is CASSKAQLGTEAFF. The CDR3 DNA follows: TGTGCCAGCAGCAAAGCACAGTTGGGCACTGAAGCTTTCTTT. This chain links TRBV7-9 with TRBJ1-1; D uncertain. V lost 5 bases and J lost 4, with 14 bases in between. CDR1 SEHNR and CDR2 FQNEAQ come from the germline V gene (reference sequence). This CDR3 spans 14 amino acids.

The V gene is TRBV7-2, the J gene TRBJ2-1, with 12 nucleotides matching TRBD2. Germline V gives CDR1 SGHTA, CDR2 FQGNSA. V shed 3 bases, J shed 0 bases, and the junction held 9 bases outside the gene matches. This CDR3 contains 19 residues. CDR3 in DNA: TGTGCCAGCAGCTTGGGGGGACTAGCGGGCCCCAGCTCCTACAATGAGCAGTTCTTC. Translation gives CASSLGGLAGPSSYNEQFF. The complete variable domain, with remaining parts taken from reference TRBV7-2 and TRBJ2-1, reads GAGVSQSPSNKVTEKGKDVELRCDPISGHTALYWYRQSLGQGLEFLIYFQGNSAPDKSGLPSDRFSAERTGGSVSTLTIQRTQQEDSAVYLCASSLGGLAGPSSYNEQFFGPGTRLTVL.

This rearrangement joins TRBV5-1 to TRBJ1-1; 7 bases line up with TRBD1. This CDR3 has 13 amino acids. CDR1 is SGHRS, CDR2 YFSETQ, per germline. The V and J ends lost 2 bases and 8 bases, in that order; junction bases with no gene match: 6. The DNA of the CDR3 is TGCGCCAGCAGCTTCGGGGAGGACAGGGAAGCTTTCTTT. Protein: CASSFGEDREAFF.

The chain joins TRBV5-4 to TRBJ2-1, with TRBD2 identical over 7 bases. Germline CDR1 reads SGHNT; CDR2 reads YYREEE (reference sequence). CDR3 length equals 12 residues. The V and J ends lost 4 bases and 7 bases, in that order; junction bases with no gene match: 2. This chain's CDR3 is CASSGLGNEQFF. The CDR3 DNA sequence: TGTGCCAGCAGCGGACTAGGTAATGAGCAGTTCTTC. The full variable domain, completed using reference TRBV5-4 and TRBJ2-1, is ETGVTQSPTHLIKTRGQQVTLRCSSQSGHNTVSWYQQALGQGPQFIFQYYREEENGRGNFPPRFSGLQFPNYSSELNVNALELDDSALYLCASSGLGNEQFFGPGTRLTVL.

This clone was found once. The genes are TRBV20-1 and TRBJ1-1; no clear D gene. V lost 2 bases, J lost 7 bases, and 5 bases lay in between. This CDR3 has 10 residues. Germline V gives CDR1 DFQATT, CDR2 SNEGSKA (reference sequence). The CDR3 coding sequence is TGCAGTGCTAGACAGAATGAAGCTTTCTTT. This codes for CSARQNEAFF.